Below are 30 T cell receptor beta chains sequenced from a single sample in a study of shared clonotypes between healthy human individuals. The repertoire was sequenced with immunoSEQ multiplex PCR; TCRdb's copy has only in-frame clones and lacks some. Among under 850,000 clones, 72% were seen once, and the ten largest hold around 1.8%. Specimen: memory CD4+ T cells sorted from blood. As to subset: CD45RA-negative fraction. These receptors originate from a woman in her twenties or thirties in good health.

The V and J genes are TRBV19 and TRBJ1-2; maybe TRBD1 (6 bases). Germline V gene sequence: CDR1 LNHDA, CDR2 SQIVND (reference sequence). The CDR3 spans 15 residues. With 5 bases removed from V and 7 bases from J, the gap between germline ends came to 20 bases. The CDR3 reads CASSLTEAGVGGYTF. The CDR3 bases are TGTGCCAGTAGTCTTACAGAGGCAGGGGTCGGTGGCTACACCTTC.

This clone was detected ten times or more. This chain uses TRBV2 with TRBJ1-2, with 12 nucleotides matching TRBD1. In germline, CDR1 is SNHLY, CDR2 FYNNEI. The length of the CDR3 is 19 residues. J gave up 4 bases and V 6 bases, and 18 bases lay outside the gene matches. CDR3 sequence (DNA): TGTGCCAGCAGGCCAATCATAGGGACAGGGGGCCTTACACCCTATGGCTACACCTTC. Residues: CASRPIIGTGGLTPYGYTF.

The chain links TRBV5-1 to TRBJ2-1, with TRBD2 as a possible D gene (6 bases). The CDR3 runs to 12 residues. Germline lookup yields CDR1 SGHRS and CDR2 YFSETQ. The ends were cut back, 4 bases at V and 8 bases at J, with 10 bases in the middle. In DNA form, the CDR3 reads TGCGCCAGCAGCCGTTCTAGCGATGAGCAGTTCTTC. This encodes CASSRSSDEQFF. Full variable domain (remainder filled in from reference TRBV5-1 and TRBJ2-1): KAGVTQTPRYLIKTRGQQVTLSCSPISGHRSVSWYQQTPGQGLQFLFEYFSETQRNKGNFPGRFSGRQFSNSRSEMNVSTLELGDSALYLCASSRSSDEQFFGPGTRLTVL.

This chain joins TRBV28 and TRBJ1-4; weak D call: TRBD1 (5 bases). Per the germline V gene, CDR1 is MDHEN and CDR2 is SYDVKM. The CDR3 sequence is 13 residues long. V lost 2 bases to trimming and J lost 8 bases, with 9 bases between them. The CDR3 bases are TGTGCCAGCAGTTTAGCAGGGAACGAAAAACTGTTTTTT. Its translation: CASSLAGNEKLFF.

The gene calls are TRBV7-9 and TRBJ1-1, with 8 nucleotides matching TRBD1. Per the germline V gene, CDR1 is SEHNR and CDR2 is FQNEAQ (reference sequence). The junction had 9 bases not matched to a gene; V was cut back by 5 bases and J by 4 bases. This CDR3 spans 15 amino acids. The CDR3 nucleotides read TGTGCCAGCAGCGTTCAGGGGGCCCTAATCACTGAAGCTTTCTTT. The encoded protein is CASSVQGALITEAFF.

The CDR3 region is CASSTAGGRGEQFF. CDR3 DNA: TGTGCCAGCAGTACGGCGGGAGGGCGCGGTGAGCAGTTCTTC. The gene calls are TRBV2 and TRBJ2-1; 9 bases agree with TRBD2. The CDR3 totals 14 residues. Germline lookup yields CDR1 SNHLY and CDR2 FYNNEI. The ends lost 5 bases at V and 9 bases at J; junction bases unmatched: 8.

As regards this clone: Other DNA sequences of this sample code for an identical CDR3. This chain connects TRBV27 to TRBJ2-1; 8 bases match TRBD2. Germline assignment: CDR1 MNHEY and CDR2 SMNVEV (reference sequence). This CDR3 contains 13 residues. The CDR3 region is CASGSGSYNEQFF. The CDR3 bases are TGTGCATCGGGGAGCGGGAGTTACAATGAGCAGTTCTTC.

V and J are TRBV19 and TRBJ2-3, with 12 bases that match TRBD2. The V gene end was trimmed by 4 bases and the J gene end by 2 bases; junction bases not matched to a gene: 7. The CDR3 loop spans 17 amino acids. Looked up from germline, CDR1 is LNHDA and CDR2 is SQIVND (reference sequence). CDR3 loop: CASSKRTSGKFTDTQYF. CDR3 DNA sequence: TGTGCCAGTAGTAAGAGGACTAGCGGGAAATTCACAGATACGCAGTATTTT.

The rearrangement links TRBV28 to TRBJ2-7; 10 positions agree with TRBD1. This CDR3 spans 13 amino acids. Germline loops: CDR1 MDHEN, CDR2 SYDVKM. Trimming took 11 bases from V and 1 from J; bases not matched to a gene: 5. In DNA form, the CDR3 reads TGTGCCGGGAGGGACAGGGGATCCTACGAGCAGTACTTC. Residues: CAGRDRGSYEQYF. The full variable domain, its missing parts supplied by reference TRBV28 and TRBJ2-7, is DVKVTQSSRYLVKRTGEKVFLECVQDMDHENMFWYRQDPGLGLRLIYFSYDVKMKEKGDIPEGYSVSREKKERFSLILESASTNQTSMYLCAGRDRGSYEQYFGPGTRLTVT.

The J gene is TRBJ2-7, the V gene TRBV19; 9 nucleotides align to TRBD1. Germline assignment: CDR1 LNHDA and CDR2 SQIVND (reference sequence). The CDR3 consists of 14 residues. The ends lost 5 bases at V and 2 bases at J; junction bases unmatched: 4. The CDR3 is CASSARQGAYEQYF. The CDR3 nucleotides are TGTGCCAGTAGTGCCAGACAGGGGGCCTACGAGCAGTACTTC.

This clone appeared once. One end of the junction is discordant with germline, which a read error may explain. The CDR3 coding sequence is TGTGCCAGCAGTTTAGACCCTGGACCACAAGAGACCCAGTACTTC. It yields the protein CASSLDPGPQETQYF. The chain employs TRBV11-2 and TRBJ2-5; D gene unclear. Germline assignment: CDR1 SGHAT and CDR2 FQNNGV. This CDR3 contains 15 residues.

The table lists this clone with a few counts. A read error may explain this, as a much larger clone is one base away. This sample also contains other DNA sequences that code for the same CDR3. The chain recombines TRBV10-2 with TRBJ2-1; D is unclear. V lost 0 bases to trimming and J lost 4 bases, with 4 bases between them. The CDR3 totals 13 residues. Per the germline V gene, CDR1 is WSHSY and CDR2 is SAAADI. For the CDR3, the DNA is TGCGCCAGCAGTGAGTCCGGGTACAATGAGCAGTTCTTC. Translating gives CASSESGYNEQFF.

The rearrangement uses TRBV27 and TRBJ1-2, with a weak D call TRBD1 (5 bases). Trimming stripped 8 bases from V and 5 bases from J, with 15 bases between. This CDR3 region has 13 residues. Germline V gene sequence: CDR1 MNHEY, CDR2 SMNVEV (reference sequence). CDR3 loop: CASGLGAPYGYTF. DNA for the CDR3: TGTGCCAGCGGCCTAGGGGCTCCGTATGGCTACACCTTC.

This clone is medium-sized in the sample. The genes are TRBV29-1 and TRBJ2-3, with 9 bases aligning to TRBD1. The CDR3 length is 17 residues. The junction had 18 bases not matched to a gene; V was cut back by 7 bases and J by 4 bases. Germline assignment: CDR1 SQVTM and CDR2 ANQGSEA. The CDR3 here is CSATILQGQGRADTQYF. In DNA, the CDR3 is TGCAGCGCAACGATTTTACAAGGACAGGGGAGGGCAGATACGCAGTATTTT.

The chain uses TRBV7-6 and TRBJ2-7; 12 bases fit TRBD2. The CDR3 loop spans 14 amino acids. J lost 5 bases, V lost 6 bases, and 5 bases had no gene match. CDR1 SGHVS and CDR2 FNYEAQ come from the germline V gene. The CDR3 DNA is TGTGCCAGCAGGAGACTAGCGGGAGAGGACGAGCAGTACTTC. It codes for CASRRLAGEDEQYF.

V and J are TRBV7-8 and TRBJ1-2; D gene ambiguous. Germline V gives CDR1 SGHVS, CDR2 FQNEAQ. The ends were cut back, 3 bases at V and 8 bases at J, with 19 bases in the middle. This CDR3 contains 15 residues. CDR3 in amino acids: CASSFLSPGPNGYTF. The CDR3 bases are TGTGCCAGCAGCTTCTTATCTCCCGGGCCCAACGGCTACACCTTC.

V gene TRBV2 combines with J gene TRBJ1-4; 7 bases are a match to TRBD1. V lost 10 bases and J lost 7; bases outside the gene matches: 12. CDR3 size: 14 residues. Germline V lookup: CDR1 SNHLY, CDR2 FYNNEI. The CDR3 DNA reads as TGTGCCACTTCAAGACAGGGTAGAGGTGAAAAACTGTTTTTT. As protein: CATSRQGRGEKLFF.

The chain carries TRBV28 and TRBJ2-7; 8 nucleotides agree with TRBD2. The CDR3 extends over 14 amino acids. CDR1 MDHEN and CDR2 SYDVKM come from the germline V gene. J lost 2 bases, V lost 4 bases, and 4 bases had no gene match. CDR3 sequence: CASSWAGRAYEQYF. CDR3 nucleotide sequence: TGTGCCAGCAGTTGGGCCGGGAGGGCCTACGAGCAGTACTTC.

The chain carries TRBV19 and TRBJ1-4; D not certain. The CDR3 spans 15 residues. V was trimmed by 5 bases and J by 4 bases, leaving 14 bases between them. Germline-derived CDR1 and CDR2 are LNHDA and SQIVND (reference sequence). The CDR3 DNA sequence: TGTGCCAGTAGTCAAGGGAGACCTGTTAATGAAAAACTGTTTTTT. Translation: CASSQGRPVNEKLFF.

This rearrangement joins TRBV1 to TRBJ2-5; TRBD1, as called in the table, went unchecked against the DNA. TRBV1 is a recognized pseudogene. The CDR3 runs to 16 residues. The CDR3: CTSSHSRQGNQETQYF. The CDR3 region has the DNA TGCACCAGCAGCCATTCCCGACAGGGAAACCAAGAGACCCAGTACTTC.

This chain uses TRBV18 with TRBJ2-1; perhaps TRBD1 as D (5 bases). Germline V gives CDR1 KGHSH, CDR2 LQKENI. The CDR3 has 15 amino acids. The V end lost 0 bases, the J end lost 6 bases, and 12 bases lay between the germline ends. The CDR3 DNA follows: TGTGCCAGCTCACCACCCGATCAAAGGGGCAATGAGCAGTTCTTC. This codes for CASSPPDQRGNEQFF.

The chain joins TRBV4-1 to TRBJ2-7, with TRBD2 matching 11 bases. The trim removed 0 bases at V and 3 bases at J, leaving 4 bases unmatched. Germline V gene lookup returns CDR1 MGHRA and CDR2 YSYEKL. The CDR3 is made up of 16 amino acids. CDR3 loop: CASSQDLTSGSYEQYF. In nucleotides, the CDR3 is TGCGCCAGCAGCCAAGATTTAACTAGCGGGAGCTACGAGCAGTACTTC.

The chain carries TRBV10-1 and TRBJ2-2; D could derive from TRBD1 or TRBD2 (5 bases each). The ends were cut back, 0 bases at V and 0 bases at J, with 11 bases in the middle. Germline V gene sequence: CDR1 WNHNN, CDR2 SYGVQD (reference sequence). The CDR3 sequence is 17 residues long. CDR3 amino acids: CASSESSGGSNTGELFF. The CDR3 region has the DNA TGCGCCAGCAGTGAGTCCTCTGGGGGTTCGAACACCGGGGAGCTGTTTTTT.

As for this clone: Additional DNA sequences in this sample encode the identical CDR3. The rearrangement links TRBV30 to TRBJ2-4; D possibly corresponds to TRBD1 (6 bases). V dropped 0 bases and J dropped 7 bases, with 10 bases sitting between them. This CDR3 is built from 13 residues. The germline V gene encodes CDR1 GTSNPN and CDR2 SVGIG (reference sequence). The CDR3 DNA reads as TGTGCCTGGAGTGTACAGGGACCGAACATTCAGTACTTC. It is translated as CAWSVQGPNIQYF. The variable domain in full, completed from reference TRBV30 and TRBJ2-4, reads SQTIHQWPATLVQPVGSPLSLECTVEGTSNPNLYWYRQAAGRGLQLLFYSVGIGQISSEVPQNLSASRPQDRQFILSSKKLLLSDSGFYLCAWSVQGPNIQYFGAGTRLSVL.

CDR3 sequence (DNA): TGTGCCAGCAGTTTTGGTTCTTTTCTCTACGAGCAGTACTTC. Amino acids: CASSFGSFLYEQYF. The chain uses TRBV28 and TRBJ2-7; D is uncertain. The CDR3 extends over 14 amino acids. Trimming cost V 3 bases and J 3 bases, with 12 bases left between them. Germline-derived CDR1 and CDR2 are MDHEN and SYDVKM. The complete variable domain, with remaining parts taken from reference TRBV28 and TRBJ2-7, reads DVKVTQSSRYLVKRTGEKVFLECVQDMDHENMFWYRQDPGLGLRLIYFSYDVKMKEKGDIPEGYSVSREKKERFSLILESASTNQTSMYLCASSFGSFLYEQYFGPGTRLTVT.

The J gene is TRBJ2-5, the V gene TRBV19; 9 bases are shared with TRBD2. The J segment lost 2 bases and the V segment lost 2 bases, leaving 9 bases of the junction unmatched. Per germline, CDR1 LNHDA and CDR2 SQIVND (reference sequence). The CDR3 sequence is 17 residues long. The CDR3 loop reads CASSITGASGTQETQYF. CDR3 nucleotides: TGTGCCAGTAGTATAACGGGGGCTAGCGGGACTCAAGAGACCCAGTACTTC.

The V call is TRBV27, the J call TRBJ2-2, with 7 bases lining up with TRBD2. V was pared by 4 bases and J by 5 bases, with 13 bases of the junction left unmatched. The CDR3 runs 17 residues. Germline CDR1 reads MNHEY; CDR2 reads SMNVEV (reference sequence). Written as DNA, the CDR3 is TGTGCCAGCAGTTCCACACTGGGGGACTATCGAACCGGGGAGCTGTTTTTT. Protein product: CASSSTLGDYRTGELFF.

This clone came up a few times. This rearrangement joins TRBV11-2 to TRBJ1-1, with 10 positions matching TRBD1. This CDR3 comprises 18 residues. Germline V CDR1 and CDR2: SGHAT, FQNNGV. V shed 5 bases, J shed 4 bases, and the junction held 16 bases outside the gene matches. The CDR3 region is CASSPAGQGRGGSTEAFF. The DNA for the CDR3 is TGTGCCAGCAGCCCAGCGGGACAGGGGAGAGGTGGAAGCACTGAAGCTTTCTTT.

The V call is TRBV11-2, the J call TRBJ1-1, with no clear D. Per germline, CDR1 SGHAT and CDR2 FQNNGV. Trimming took off 1 base at V and 3 bases at J, with 6 bases between the two ends. This CDR3 is built from 13 residues. The CDR3 DNA reads TGTGCCAGCAGCTTAGTAGCCGACACTGAAGCTTTCTTT. Translating gives CASSLVADTEAFF. The variable domain in full, completed from reference TRBV11-2 and TRBJ1-1, reads EAGVAQSPRYKIIEKRQSVAFWCNPISGHATLYWYQQILGQGPKLLIQFQNNGVVDDSQLPKDRFSAERLKGVDSTLKIQPAKLEDSAVYLCASSLVADTEAFFGQGTRLTVV.

This clone has only a few counts. This chain joins TRBV2 and TRBJ2-6; 7 positions agree with TRBD2. The CDR3 length is 17 residues. In germline, CDR1 is SNHLY, CDR2 FYNNEI. Losses at the gene ends were 4 bases for V and 3 bases for J; bases not matched to a gene: 9. The DNA for the CDR3 is TGTGCCAGCAGTGCCGGGACTATTCCGGGTGGGGCCAACGTCCTGACTTTC. It encodes CASSAGTIPGGANVLTF.